Listed below are T cell receptor beta chains from one sample, sequenced in a study of spatial heterogeneity in lung cancer. A single record per CDR3 protein comes from TCRdb applying MiXCR to the 5' RACE reads. The sample includes some 110,000 distinct CDR3 sequences, over 9% of them seen just once. The input for sequencing was PBMCs, taken at follow-up. The receptors shown here come from a male donor with early-stage non-small cell lung cancer. The CDR3 runs from the conserved cysteine through the conserved F or W. D genes are given only for firm matches. Clone size is given for some rows only: seen once, a few or many times, or a class if the clone is expanded.

size: many; V: TRBV7-2; D: TRBD2; J: TRBJ2-4; DNA: TGTGCCAGCAGCCCTAGCGGGGGGGCCTTAAACATTCAGTACTTC; CDR3: CASSPSGGALNIQYF
size: few; V: TRBV7-2; D: NA; J: TRBJ2-5; DNA: TGTGCCAGCAGCTCTTTAACATGGTACCAAGAGACCCAGTACTTC; CDR3: CASSSLTWYQETQYF
size: few; V: TRBV5-1; D: NA; J: TRBJ2-3; DNA: TGCGCCAGCAGCTTCGCACCCACAGATACGCAGTATTTT; CDR3: CASSFAPTDTQYF
size: NA; V: TRBV18; D: TRBD1; J: TRBJ2-6; DNA: TGTGCCAGCTCACCACCGGGACAGCGTCTGGGGGCCAACGTCCTGACTTTC; CDR3: CASSPPGQRLGANVLTF
size: many; V: TRBV20-1; D: NA; J: TRBJ2-7; DNA: TGCAGTGCTAGGCCGGGACATAACTACGAGCAGTACTTC; CDR3: CSARPGHNYEQYF
size: NA; V: TRBV20-1; D: TRBD2; J: TRBJ2-3; DNA: TGCAGTGCTAGAGATCCCCGGGGGGGGACTTACACAGATACGCAGTATTTT; CDR3: CSARDPRGGTYTDTQYF
size: NA; V: TRBV20-1; D: TRBD1; J: TRBJ2-2; DNA: TGCAGTGTAGGACAGGGGTTTCCCGGGGAGCTGTTTTTT; CDR3: CSVGQGFPGELFF
size: NA; V: TRBV12-3/TRBV12-4; D: TRBD1; J: TRBJ1-1; DNA: TGTGCCAGCAGTTGGGGACAGCTGAACACTGAAGCTTTCTTT; CDR3: CASSWGQLNTEAFF
size: NA; V: TRBV18; D: TRBD1; J: TRBJ2-7; DNA: TGTGCCAGCTCACCGGCTCGGGCGGGACAGGTGTTTGAGCAGTACTTC; CDR3: CASSPARAGQVFEQYF
size: few; V: TRBV28; D: TRBD2; J: TRBJ2-3; DNA: TGTGCCAGCAGTTTAAGCCTAGCGGGGGGCCCTAGCACAGATACGCAGTATTTT; CDR3: CASSLSLAGGPSTDTQYF
size: NA; V: TRBV10-3; D: NA; J: TRBJ1-6; DNA: TGTGCCATCAGAAAGAGCTTCATGGGGGGGGCAGAAGGTAATTCACCCCTCCACTTT; CDR3: CAIRKSFMGGAEGNSPLHF
size: NA; V: TRBV11-2; D: NA; J: TRBJ2-5; DNA: TGTGCCAGCAGCTTGTGGAGGCAAGAGACCCAGTACTTC; CDR3: CASSLWRQETQYF
size: few; V: TRBV11-2; D: NA; J: TRBJ2-3; DNA: TGTGCCAGCAGCTTATTTCAGGGACCCACAGATACGCAGTATTTT; CDR3: CASSLFQGPTDTQYF
size: many; V: TRBV29-1; D: NA; J: TRBJ2-2; DNA: TGCAGCGTTGTCCGGACAGTCACCGGGGAGCTGTTTTTT; CDR3: CSVVRTVTGELFF
size: NA; V: TRBV9; D: NA; J: TRBJ2-1; DNA: TGTGCCAGCACCCTGGGACTCTTCCCCCATGAGCAGTTCTTC; CDR3: CASTLGLFPHEQFF
size: few; V: TRBV15; D: NA; J: TRBJ1-1; DNA: TGTGCCACCAGCAGAGACAGGGACACTGAAGCTTTCTTT; CDR3: CATSRDRDTEAFF
size: few; V: TRBV28; D: NA; J: TRBJ1-5; DNA: TGTGCCAGCAGTGGGGTGGAGGGATGGAATCAGCCCCAGCATTTT; CDR3: CASSGVEGWNQPQHF
size: NA; V: TRBV20-1; D: NA; J: TRBJ1-1; DNA: TGCAGTGCTAGAGATCTACGGGGGAACACTGAAGCTTTCTTT; CDR3: CSARDLRGNTEAFF
size: NA; V: TRBV28; D: NA; J: TRBJ1-5; DNA: TGTGCCAGCAGACCCCTCGAGGGCAGAAATCAGCCCCAGCATTTT; CDR3: CASRPLEGRNQPQHF
size: many; V: TRBV29-1; D: NA; J: TRBJ2-7; DNA: TGCAGCGTGACAGCGTCTCGATACGAGCAGTACTTC; CDR3: CSVTASRYEQYF
size: NA; V: TRBV5-1; D: NA; J: TRBJ2-7; DNA: TGCGCCAGCAGCTTGGCCCAGGTTCAGTACTTC; CDR3: CASSLAQVQYF
size: few; V: TRBV7-2; D: NA; J: TRBJ1-5; DNA: TGTGCCAGCAGCTTAAGGGGGATCTTGAGCAATCAGCCCCAGCATTTT; CDR3: CASSLRGILSNQPQHF
size: many; V: TRBV12-3/TRBV12-4; D: TRBD1; J: TRBJ1-4; DNA: TGTGCCAGCACCTTACAGGGGGCAAGGGAAAAACTGTTTTTT; CDR3: CASTLQGAREKLFF
size: few; V: TRBV5-1; D: NA; J: TRBJ2-3; DNA: TGCGCCAGCAGCTTGGTGTTCGTCGCCGCCGATACGCAGTATTTT; CDR3: CASSLVFVAADTQYF
size: NA; V: TRBV7-2; D: NA; J: TRBJ2-5; DNA: TGTGCCAGCAGCTTAGTTGGGGGGCGCTTGGAGACCCAGTACTTC; CDR3: CASSLVGGRLETQYF
size: many; V: TRBV4-3; D: TRBD1; J: TRBJ2-7; DNA: TGCGCCAGCAGCCAAAACAGGGGATTCGAGCAGTACTTC; CDR3: CASSQNRGFEQYF
size: NA; V: TRBV3-1; D: NA; J: TRBJ2-6; DNA: TGTGCGGCCCAGGGTTCTGGGGCCAACGTCCTGACTTTC; CDR3: CAAQGSGANVLTF
size: NA; V: TRBV6-6; D: NA; J: TRBJ1-1; DNA: TGTGCCAGCAGGGAGGGGACCTCAGCTTTCTTT; CDR3: CASREGTSAFF
size: NA; V: TRBV5-5; D: NA; J: TRBJ1-1; DNA: TGTGCCAGCAGGTTGGCCGGGGGGCGCGGCACTGAAGCTTTCTTT; CDR3: CASRLAGGRGTEAFF
size: NA; V: TRBV2; D: NA; J: TRBJ2-7; DNA: TGTGCCAGCAGTGAAGACAGGGAGCAGTACTTC; CDR3: CASSEDREQYF
size: NA; V: TRBV11-2; D: TRBD1; J: TRBJ2-6; DNA: TGTGCCAGCAGCTTAGAGGACAGGACGAGCGTCCTGACTTTC; CDR3: CASSLEDRTSVLTF
size: NA; V: TRBV7-8; D: TRBD1; J: TRBJ1-6; DNA: TGTGCCAGCAGCCCACAGGGGAGAAATTCACCCCTCCACTTT; CDR3: CASSPQGRNSPLHF
size: once; V: TRBV27; D: NA; J: TRBJ2-5; DNA: TGTGCCAGCAGTCCGTCGAGGGGCGGCCAAGAGACCCAGTACTTC; CDR3: CASSPSRGGQETQYF
size: few; V: TRBV6-4; D: TRBD2; J: TRBJ2-3; DNA: TGTGCCAGCAGCCCTAGCGGAGATACGCAGTATTTT; CDR3: CASSPSGDTQYF
size: few; V: TRBV9; D: NA; J: TRBJ2-1; DNA: TGTGCCAGCAGCGTAGTTGAGCGAGGTCTACATGGGGAGCAGTTCTTC; CDR3: CASSVVERGLHGEQFF
size: NA; V: TRBV7-3; D: TRBD1; J: TRBJ2-2; DNA: TGTGCCAGCAGCTTGACAGGGACCCTCGTGAACACCGGGGAGCTGTTTTTT; CDR3: CASSLTGTLVNTGELFF
size: NA; V: TRBV9; D: NA; J: TRBJ1-5; DNA: TGTGCCAGCAGAAGGGTAGAGCCTCAGCCCCAGCATTTT; CDR3: CASRRVEPQPQHF
size: few; V: TRBV7-3; D: NA; J: TRBJ2-1; DNA: TGTGCCAGCAGCTTAGGAGGGGCCGATGAGCAGTTCTTC; CDR3: CASSLGGADEQFF
size: few; V: TRBV3-1; D: TRBD2; J: TRBJ2-3; DNA: TGTGCCAGCAGCCAAGGGGAGATAGCGGGGATCGCAGATACGCAGTATTTT; CDR3: CASSQGEIAGIADTQYF
size: NA; V: TRBV11-2; D: NA; J: TRBJ2-1; DNA: TGTGCCAGCAGCTTAGATCCCAGATCCTACAATGAGCAGTTCTTC; CDR3: CASSLDPRSYNEQFF
size: NA; V: TRBV30; D: NA; J: TRBJ1-4; DNA: TGTGCCTGGAGTGTCGGTAATACCCTTTCGAACGAAAAACTGTTTTTT; CDR3: CAWSVGNTLSNEKLFF
size: NA; V: TRBV2; D: NA; J: TRBJ2-5; DNA: TGTGCCAGCAGTGTACATGGTTTGGGCGGGCAAGAGACCCAGTACTTC; CDR3: CASSVHGLGGQETQYF
size: NA; V: TRBV12-3/TRBV12-4; D: TRBD2; J: TRBJ2-4; DNA: TGTGCCAGCAGCCTAGGACTAGCGGGGGTCGGAGCCAAAAACATTCAGTACTTC; CDR3: CASSLGLAGVGAKNIQYF
size: NA; V: TRBV28; D: TRBD1; J: TRBJ2-7; DNA: TGTGCCAGCAACTTCGACAGGGTCGAGCAGTACTTC; CDR3: CASNFDRVEQYF
size: many; V: TRBV20-1; D: NA; J: TRBJ1-2; DNA: TGCAGTGCTCCATACAGGCTAAACTATGGCTACACCTTC; CDR3: CSAPYRLNYGYTF
size: few; V: TRBV5-7; D: TRBD1; J: TRBJ1-1; DNA: TGTGCCAGCACCCCTCCCGGAGGGACAGGGTTGCTTTGTGAAGCTTTCTTT; CDR3: CASTPPGGTGLLCEAFF
size: NA; V: TRBV25-1; D: NA; J: TRBJ2-5; DNA: TGTGCCAGCGCCCTAGGAGAGACCCAGTACTTC; CDR3: CASALGETQYF
size: NA; V: TRBV30; D: TRBD1; J: TRBJ2-1; DNA: TGTGCCTGGACCCGAGGACAGGGGATGGGTGAGCAGTTCTTC; CDR3: CAWTRGQGMGEQFF
size: few; V: TRBV28; D: NA; J: TRBJ1-1; DNA: TGTGCCAGCAGCCCCCATGCAGGCGGCACTGAAGCTTTCTTT; CDR3: CASSPHAGGTEAFF
size: NA; V: TRBV5-1; D: NA; J: TRBJ1-1; DNA: TGCACCAGCAGCTCGCTTATCAGGGGATACACTGAAGCTTTCTTT; CDR3: CTSSSLIRGYTEAFF
size: NA; V: TRBV6-5; D: NA; J: TRBJ1-4; DNA: TGTGCCAGCAGTTACTCGACAGGCCGTAATGAAAAACTGTTTTTT; CDR3: CASSYSTGRNEKLFF
size: few; V: TRBV6-6; D: NA; J: TRBJ1-1; DNA: TGTGCCAGCAACCGTCAAGAAACCACTGAAGCTTTCTTT; CDR3: CASNRQETTEAFF
size: NA; V: TRBV20-1; D: NA; J: TRBJ2-7; DNA: TGCAGTGCTACTCACACTAGCCCGAAAGGATACGAGCAGTACTTC; CDR3: CSATHTSPKGYEQYF
size: many; V: TRBV20-1; D: TRBD1; J: TRBJ2-5; DNA: TGCAGTGCTACCGGGACAGGGAGAAGAGAGGCCCAGTACTTC; CDR3: CSATGTGRREAQYF
size: NA; V: TRBV11-2; D: NA; J: TRBJ2-1; DNA: TGTGCCAGCAGCTTAACCGAAAGGGAGCAGTTCTTC; CDR3: CASSLTEREQFF